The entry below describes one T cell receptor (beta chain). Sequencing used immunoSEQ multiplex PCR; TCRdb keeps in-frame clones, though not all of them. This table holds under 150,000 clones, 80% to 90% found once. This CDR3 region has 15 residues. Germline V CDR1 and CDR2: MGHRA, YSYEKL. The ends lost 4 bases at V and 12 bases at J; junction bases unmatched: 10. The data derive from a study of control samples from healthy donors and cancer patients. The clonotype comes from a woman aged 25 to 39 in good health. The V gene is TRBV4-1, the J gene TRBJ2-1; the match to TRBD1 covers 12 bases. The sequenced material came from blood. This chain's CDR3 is CASSPPGQGAGRQFF. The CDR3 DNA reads TGCGCCAGCAGCCCTCCGGGACAGGGGGCCGGTCGGCAGTTCTTC.